Listed here are 25 T cell receptor beta chains from one sample, sequenced in a study of shared clonotypes between healthy human individuals (dated by TCRdb to 2018 to 2020). Libraries were made using the immunoSEQ multiplex PCR assay. TCRdb carries this immuneACCESS record with in-frame sequences only. Its versions omit some clonotypes, under half of them owing to an unresolved V gene in the studies checked, with the rest unexplained. Counted in this sample were 900,000 to 1,200,000 clones; around 82% of them appeared once. The top ten clones comprise 0.55% to 0.7% of the sample. The sample consisted of memory CD4+ T cells from PBMCs. The sample's cell subset or site label, decoded: CD45RA-negative fraction. These receptors came from a man aged 18 to 29 in good health. Some clones in this sample may be carry-over from other donors' samples.

The V call is TRBV7-6, the J call TRBJ2-7; 10 bases are a match to TRBD1. Germline V gene lookup returns CDR1 SGHVS and CDR2 FNYEAQ. The CDR3 consists of 16 residues. With V trimmed by 3 bases and J by 3 bases, 8 bases remained unmatched. The CDR3 DNA is TGTGCCAGCAGCTTCCGGGACAGGGGTATAGACTACGAGCAGTACTTC. Its translation is CASSFRDRGIDYEQYF.

This chain links TRBV28 with TRBJ1-6; D call uncertain. Trimming shortened V by 5 bases and J by 0 bases, and 14 bases separated the two germline ends. Looked up from germline, CDR1 is MDHEN and CDR2 is SYDVKM. CDR3 length equals 17 residues. CDR3 protein: CASSPPYVSSYNSPLHF. The CDR3 bases are TGTGCCAGCAGTCCCCCGTACGTGAGCTCCTATAATTCACCCCTCCACTTT.

The chain couples TRBV9 to TRBJ2-1, with a tentative D call TRBD2 (5 bases). The CDR3 has 14 amino acids. The V and J ends lost 0 bases and 3 bases respectively, with 7 bases between them. Germline CDR1 is SGDLS and CDR2 is YYNGEE. CDR3 sequence (DNA): TGTGCCAGCAGCGTAGGAGGGAACTACAATGAGCAGTTCTTC. This gives the protein CASSVGGNYNEQFF.

This chain uses TRBV5-1 with TRBJ2-7; unclear D gene. Per germline, CDR1 SGHRS and CDR2 YFSETQ. Between the trimmed V and J ends, which lost 0 bases and 5 bases, there was a span of 12 bases. The CDR3 covers 14 residues. DNA for the CDR3: TGCGCCAGCAGCTTGGCGCTCGTACCCCACGAGCAGTACTTC. This translates into CASSLALVPHEQYF. Full variable domain (outside the CDR3, taken from reference TRBV5-1 and TRBJ2-7): KAGVTQTPRYLIKTRGQQVTLSCSPISGHRSVSWYQQTPGQGLQFLFEYFSETQRNKGNFPGRFSGRQFSNSRSEMNVSTLELGDSALYLCASSLALVPHEQYFGPGTRLTVT.

This clone was recorded a few times. The chain joins TRBV2 to TRBJ2-7; D is uncertain. V shed 5 bases and J shed 6 bases, with 5 bases lying between them. The CDR3 spans 10 residues. Germline loops: CDR1 SNHLY, CDR2 FYNNEI. The CDR3 region is CASSSVEQYF. Written as DNA, the CDR3 is TGTGCCAGCAGTAGCGTCGAGCAGTACTTC. The full variable domain, with the rest looked up from reference TRBV2 and TRBJ2-7, is EPEVTQTPSHQVTQMGQEVILRCVPISNHLYFYWYRQILGQKVEFLVSFYNNEISEKSEIFDDQFSVERPDGSNFTLKIRSTKLEDSAMYFCASSSVEQYFGPGTRLTVT.

This clone was picked up a small number of times. The V gene is TRBV18, the J gene TRBJ1-1; D may be TRBD1 (5 bases). Germline CDR1 KGHSH, CDR2 LQKENI. The CDR3 has 14 amino acids. V lost 8 bases and J lost 2, with 15 bases in between. The CDR3 protein is CASHQTALNTEAFF. The CDR3 bases are TGTGCCAGCCACCAGACAGCCCTAAACACTGAAGCTTTCTTT.

This clone was seen only a few times. The chain joins TRBV5-4 to TRBJ1-1; D unclear. V shed 4 bases and J shed 3 bases, with 13 bases lying between them. This CDR3 region has 14 residues. Germline loops: CDR1 SGHNT, CDR2 YYREEE (reference sequence). CDR3 DNA sequence: TGTGCCAGCAGCCTCGAGGACGGATACACTGAAGCTTTCTTT. Its protein is CASSLEDGYTEAFF. Full variable domain (remainder filled in from reference TRBV5-4 and TRBJ1-1): ETGVTQSPTHLIKTRGQQVTLRCSSQSGHNTVSWYQQALGQGPQFIFQYYREEENGRGNFPPRFSGLQFPNYSSELNVNALELDDSALYLCASSLEDGYTEAFFGQGTRLTVV.

The genes are TRBV10-2 and TRBJ2-1, with 9 bases fitting TRBD1. V lost 3 bases and J lost 5; bases outside the gene matches: 8. This CDR3 comprises 16 residues. CDR1 and CDR2 (germline): WSHSY, SAAADI. CDR3 sequence reads: CASSDRIGTGNNEQFF. DNA of the CDR3: TGCGCCAGCAGTGATAGAATAGGGACAGGGAACAATGAGCAGTTCTTC.

About this clone: This may be a read error, as it is one base from a much larger clone. This chain uses TRBV28 with TRBJ1-5; D is perhaps TRBD1 (5 bases). Germline V gene data show CDR1 as MDHEN and CDR2 as SYDVKM. This CDR3 has 13 residues. With 2 bases removed from V and 6 bases from J, the gap between germline ends came to 8 bases. The CDR3 loop is CASSLQGPQPQHF. DNA for the CDR3: TGTGCCAGCAGTTTACAGGGACCTCAGCCCCAGCATTTT.

This chain links TRBV7-9 with TRBJ1-3; D uncertain. Germline V lookup: CDR1 SEHNR, CDR2 FQNEAQ (reference sequence). Between the trimmed V and J ends, which lost 1 base and 0 bases, there was a span of 7 bases. The length of the CDR3 is 15 residues. CDR3 loop: CASSLENLSGNTIYF. The CDR3 DNA is TGTGCCAGCAGCTTAGAAAACCTCTCTGGAAACACCATATATTTT.

The chain employs TRBV10-1 and TRBJ2-7, with 7 bases aligning to TRBD1. J was trimmed by 1 base and V by 5 bases; bases with no gene match: 5. This CDR3 has 14 amino acids. Germline V gene data show CDR1 as WNHNN and CDR2 as SYGVQD (reference sequence). The CDR3 nucleotides are TGCGCCAGCAGTTTCGGGACAGAGTCCTACGAGCAGTACTTC. Its translation: CASSFGTESYEQYF.

The V gene is TRBV11-2, the J gene TRBJ1-2; no clear D gene. The CDR3 covers 15 residues. Trimming pared 1 base from V and 3 bases from J, leaving 12 bases between. Germline CDR1 is SGHAT and CDR2 is FQNNGV. The CDR3 DNA is TGTGCCAGCAGCTTAGTCTCCTTCAGAGACTATGGCTACACCTTC. Translating gives CASSLVSFRDYGYTF.

A word on this clone: This may be a read error: a much more frequent sequence differs by one nucleotide. V gene TRBV7-3 combines with J gene TRBJ2-1; D is unresolved. Germline-derived CDR1 and CDR2 are SGHTA and FQGTGA. The CDR3 sequence is 12 residues long. The ends were cut back, 4 bases at V and 2 bases at J, with 3 bases in the middle. In DNA form, the CDR3 reads TGTGCCAGCAGCTCGACCTACAATGAGCAGTTCTTC. Protein: CASSSTYNEQFF.

The CDR3 DNA reads as TGTGCCAGTTCCACAGGGGGCAATGAGCAGTTCTTC. Protein: CASSTGGNEQFF. The rearrangement links TRBV7-3 to TRBJ2-1; TRBD1 aligns across 8 bases. The CDR3 runs to 12 residues. Germline CDR1 and CDR2: SGHTA and FQGTGA. With V trimmed by 9 bases and J by 6 bases, 4 bases remained unmatched.

This clone was recorded once. V and J are TRBV7-7 and TRBJ2-1; possible D gene TRBD2, 7 bases. Looked up from germline, CDR1 is SSHAT and CDR2 is FNYEAQ (reference sequence). This CDR3 is built from 15 residues. With 0 bases removed from V and 5 bases from J, the gap between germline ends came to 11 bases. As DNA, the CDR3 is TGTGCCAGCAGCTTAGCGGGAGGGGGAAACAATGAGCAGTTCTTC. This translates into CASSLAGGGNNEQFF.

V gene TRBV7-9 combines with J gene TRBJ1-2; TRBD1 might be the D (5 bases). V gave up 1 base and J gave up 5 bases, with 14 bases separating them. This CDR3 region has 15 residues. Germline assignment: CDR1 SEHNR and CDR2 FQNEAQ (reference sequence). CDR3 nucleotide sequence: TGTGCCAGCAGCTTAGTAGGGGTCGTAAGATATGGCTACACCTTC. Translation gives CASSLVGVVRYGYTF.

CDR3 coding DNA: TGTGCCAGCAGTGAAGGAACTAGCGGGAGAACCGCAGATACGCAGTATTTT. Translating it yields CASSEGTSGRTADTQYF. J is TRBJ2-3 and V is TRBV6-1, with TRBD2 matching 11 bases. The CDR3 has 17 residues. The trim removed 1 base at V and 4 bases at J, leaving 7 bases unmatched. Per germline, CDR1 MNHNS and CDR2 SASEGT.

This clone was seen just once. This chain joins TRBV30 and TRBJ1-1; possible D gene TRBD1, 5 bases. V was pared by 0 bases and J by 2 bases, with 16 bases between. CDR3 length: 16 residues. Germline assignment: CDR1 GTSNPN and CDR2 SVGIG (reference sequence). CDR3 sequence reads: CAWSVIWGSYNTEAFF. In nucleotides, the CDR3 is TGTGCCTGGAGTGTAATCTGGGGCAGTTATAACACTGAAGCTTTCTTT.

The chain uses TRBV7-2 and TRBJ2-5; 10 bases align to TRBD1. The CDR3 is 16 residues long. Per the germline V gene, CDR1 is SGHTA and CDR2 is FQGNSA. Trimming cost V 3 bases and J 5 bases; bases outside gene matches: 9. CDR3 in amino acids: CASSFRTGGGSETQYF. CDR3 in DNA: TGTGCCAGCAGCTTCCGGACAGGGGGTGGTTCGGAGACCCAGTACTTC.

Concerning this clone: Since a far larger clone is one base different, this is likely a read error. Other DNA sequences in the same sample also yield this CDR3. This chain joins TRBV6-1 and TRBJ1-1, with D possibly TRBD1 on 6 matching bases. The germline V gene has CDR1 MNHNS and CDR2 SASEGT. Between the trimmed V and J ends, which lost 8 bases and 8 bases, there was a span of 15 bases. This CDR3 region has 12 residues. The CDR3 DNA reads as TGTGCCAGCTACAGGGCCGGCACCGAAGCTTTCTTT. Translation: CASYRAGTEAFF.

This clone has more than one count but fewer than ten. Other DNA variants within this sample encode the same CDR3. The chain combines TRBV5-1 with TRBJ1-5; D ambiguous. The V and J ends lost 4 bases and 6 bases respectively, with 14 bases between them. The germline gives CDR1 SGHRS, CDR2 YFSETQ. This CDR3 spans 14 amino acids. As DNA, the CDR3 is TGCGCCAGCAGCCTACCGGGAGACGGTCAGCCCCAGCATTTT. It is translated as CASSLPGDGQPQHF.

The chain is built from TRBV9 and TRBJ1-3; D perhaps matches TRBD1 (5 bases). This CDR3 is 16 amino acids long. Trimming took 0 bases from V and 4 from J, leaving 14 bases between them. Per germline, CDR1 SGDLS and CDR2 YYNGEE. The CDR3 nucleotides read TGTGCCAGCAGCGTAGCCCTCCAGGGCGTAGGAAACACCATATATTTT. Its protein is CASSVALQGVGNTIYF.

V gene TRBV14 combines with J gene TRBJ1-1; D remains unclear. Germline loops: CDR1 SGHDN, CDR2 FVKESK. The CDR3 sequence is 16 residues long. Trimming cost V 4 bases and J 0 bases, with 15 bases left between them. CDR3 loop: CASSPTGGRMNTEAFF. The CDR3 DNA follows: TGTGCCAGCAGCCCCACCGGTGGCCGGATGAACACTGAAGCTTTCTTT.

V gene TRBV28 combines with J gene TRBJ2-1, with a tentative D call TRBD2 (5 bases). The V gene lost 4 bases and the J gene lost 4 bases, with 11 bases spanning the gap. The CDR3 is 14 residues long. Germline-derived CDR1 and CDR2 are MDHEN and SYDVKM. CDR3 bases: TGTGCCAGCAGTTCATTAGCGTTTTACAATGAGCAGTTCTTC. It yields the protein CASSSLAFYNEQFF.

V is TRBV18 and J is TRBJ1-3; 7 bases map to TRBD1. Looked up from germline, CDR1 is KGHSH and CDR2 is LQKENI. Trimming at V came to 3 bases and at J to 7 bases, leaving 15 bases not matched to a gene. The CDR3 runs 17 residues. CDR3 nucleotide sequence: TGTGCCAGCTCACCGTCCAGCGTCAGGACAGGACCCAACACCATATATTTT. Translating it yields CASSPSSVRTGPNTIYF.